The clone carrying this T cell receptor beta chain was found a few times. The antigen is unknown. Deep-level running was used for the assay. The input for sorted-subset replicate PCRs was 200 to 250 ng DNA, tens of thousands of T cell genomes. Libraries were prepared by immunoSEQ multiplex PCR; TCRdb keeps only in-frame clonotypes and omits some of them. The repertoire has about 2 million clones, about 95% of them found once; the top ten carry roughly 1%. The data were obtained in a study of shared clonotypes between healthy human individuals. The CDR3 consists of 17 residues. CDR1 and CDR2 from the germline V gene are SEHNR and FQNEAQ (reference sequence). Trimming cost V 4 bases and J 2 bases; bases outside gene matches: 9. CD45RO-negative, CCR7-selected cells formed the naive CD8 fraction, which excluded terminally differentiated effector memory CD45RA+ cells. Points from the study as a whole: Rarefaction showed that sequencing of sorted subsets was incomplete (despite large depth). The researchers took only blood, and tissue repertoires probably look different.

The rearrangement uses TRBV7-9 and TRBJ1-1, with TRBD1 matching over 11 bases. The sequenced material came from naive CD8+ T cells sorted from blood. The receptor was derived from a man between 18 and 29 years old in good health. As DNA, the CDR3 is TGTGCCAGCAGCTCCCGGACAGGGGGCGATGGAAACACTGAAGCTTTCTTT. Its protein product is CASSSRTGGDGNTEAFF.